Described below is a single T cell receptor (beta chain) sequence and its context. TCRdb's copy holds only in-frame clones and misses some; the assay was immunoSEQ multiplex PCR. The sample consists of approximately 470,000 clones, 80% to 90% of them appearing once. Per the germline V gene, CDR1 is LNHDA and CDR2 is SQIVND (reference sequence). This CDR3 region has 13 residues. V was pared by 3 bases and J by 6 bases, with 9 bases between. The data are from a study of blood T cell repertoires in COVID-19. The V and J genes are TRBV19 and TRBJ1-5; the D is unclear. The source material was peripheral blood. This TCR was recovered from a human donor in a cohort sampled during active COVID-19. As DNA, the CDR3 is TGTGCCAGTAGTATGGGAGGGAGTCAGCCCCAGCATTTT. Encoded protein: CASSMGGSQPQHF.